Listed here is a single T cell receptor (beta chain). This clonotype appeared a few times. It has no known antigen specificity. It has no much larger one-base neighbor in the sample; base qualities were not kept. Ficoll-Paque density gradient centrifugation was used to isolate PBMCs. CDR1 MNHEY and CDR2 SMNVEV were looked up in the germline V gene (reference sequence). Deletion took 2 bases off V and 2 bases off J, with a span of 12 bases between the germline ends. The CDR3 sequence holds 15 residues, the cysteine and phenylalanine included. Only the CDR3 DNA stays, 45 bases, in frame from base 1. The sample originates from a study of T-cell memory formation after mild COVID-19 (dated by TCRdb to about 2021). A note on the overall study: TCR sequence clusters from the two donors were largely donor specific. Two young, previously healthy adult volunteers made up the cohort, one male and one female. T-cell clones expanding and contracting after mild COVID-19 in a couple of donors were tracked by longitudinal TCRalpha and TCRbeta repertoire sequencing.

The investigation overall reported the following: Whether the second-wave clones peaking on day 37 were SARS-CoV-2 specific was not confirmed. Contracting CD4+ clones were located mainly in the CM and EM memory subsets, whereas CD8+ clones were found to be enriched in EMRA. Only a couple of mild cases were covered in the study, and larger cohorts including severe cases with pre-infection samples were considered necessary. The detection of some responding clones in pre-infection memory suggests that pre-existing cross-reactive memory T cells joined the SARS-CoV-2 response. Balanced CD4/CD8 phenotypes were observed for clones contracting from day 15 to 85, whereas a bias towards CD4+ was observed for a second wave of clones expanding from day 15 to 37.

The run used an Illumina NovaSeq 6000. Using 5'RACE with constant-segment primers, TCRalpha and TCRbeta cDNA libraries were constructed, with sample barcodes and unique molecular identifiers added in the process. RNA was extracted from every sample with Trizol reagent. Amplification of the libraries took two PCR steps, and the second step added a second sample barcode plus Illumina TruSeq adapters. The libraries were sequenced on an Illumina NovaSeq using 2 x 150 bp paired-end reads. The authors' analysis ran thus. Reads were demultiplexed and collapsed into UMI-guided consensus sequences with migec v1.2.7. Using mixcr v2.1.11, UMI consensuses were aligned to TRA and TRB V and J templates and then assembled into clonotypes. Expanded or contracted clonotypes were those called significant by both edgeR and NoisET, with noise models trained on biological replicates. For edgeR calls, the cutoffs were a false discovery rate-adjusted p below 0.01 and a log2 fold-change threshold of 1. PCA with hierarchical clustering of max-normalized trajectories of the 1000 most abundant clonotypes was used as exploratory dynamics analysis. The CD4 or CD8 phenotype of responding clones was assigned using the separately sequenced CD4+ and CD8+ repertoires. TCRdb applied fastp at Q25 and MiXCR to the public reads, then kept only in-frame beta chains. Rows with one shared CDR3 protein collapse into an entry with the most common genes and DNA. The V and J calls and clone size come from TCRdb's table, not from the authors' own analysis. The sample yields 250,000 to 300,000 distinct CDR3 sequences; around 16% were counted once. The ten largest make up roughly 23% of the sample.

The rearranged chain carries TRBV27 and TRBJ2-5, with the D gene call left open. The sequencing input was PBMCs or a T cell subset sorted from them (not recorded which). This TCR was sampled from a man between 18 and 29 years old who had mild COVID-19 (a few samples of this study predate the infection). The sample titles of this study are shuffled in the database, so cell type and time point are left out; the donor was told from shared clones. The CDR3 protein is CASSLGSAFQETQYF. The base sequence is TGTGCCAGCAGTTTAGGATCGGCCTTTCAAGAGACCCAGTACTTC.